The clone carrying this T cell receptor beta chain has a count of ten or more. The CDR3 sequence is 13 residues long. Germline V gives CDR1 SGHNT, CDR2 YENEEA. V lost 4 bases and J lost 4, with 10 bases in between. This sample's time point: patch test 1, 2 weeks after DPC sensitization. Treatment denoted: therapeutic diphenylcyclopropenone sensitization with weekly scalp DPC. The starting material, unfractionated whole blood, was used for total RNA extraction. Each CDR3 protein gets one entry after TCRdb re-called the RACE reads with MiXCR. The sample contains 80,000 to 95,000 distinct CDR3 sequences, about 10% of which appear only once. The data belong to a study of human T cells and chemical hapten exposure.

This chain links TRBV11-3 with TRBJ1-1, with D possibly TRBD1 on 5 matching bases. This clonotype was obtained from a woman between 50 and 59 years old with alopecia areata. Some clones in this sample may be carry-over from other donors' samples. Specimen: whole blood, collected in connection with sensitization to the hapten diphenylcyclopropenone (DPC). The CDR3 is CASSYTGGTEAFF. CDR3 in DNA: TGTGCCAGCAGCTACACAGGAGGCACTGAAGCTTTCTTT. The whole variable domain, filled in from reference TRBV11-3 and TRBJ1-1, reads EAGVVQSPRYKIIEKKQPVAFWCNPISGHNTLYWYLQNLGQGPELLIRYENEEAVDDSQLPKDRFSAERLKGVDSTLKIQPAELGDSAVYLCASSYTGGTEAFFGQGTRLTVV.